The rows below give T cell receptor beta chains drawn from one sample of a study of cytomegalovirus exposure and HLA in healthy donors. Produced via immunoSEQ multiplex PCR; TCRdb's table is partial and in-frame only. The sample totals 130,000 or so clones. Sequences were obtained from PBMCs. The source of these receptors is a woman aged 18-29 years in good health and CMV-seronegative. CDR3s leave out the opening cysteine and the closing phenylalanine or tryptophan.

cdr3_aa: AEEQGVRVSPLH; v_call: TRBV10-3
cdr3_aa: ATSRLNEAETQY; v_call: TRBV15
cdr3_aa: SVARTGIDEQF; v_call: TRBV29-1
cdr3_aa: ASSQVPPGGRYGYT; v_call: TRBV4-1
cdr3_aa: ASSLSRGQATEAF; v_call: TRBV6-5
cdr3_aa: AAGDSHTQY; v_call: TRBV10-3
cdr3_aa: ASSLRGDGETQY; v_call: TRBV7-2
cdr3_aa: ASSLGTGANYGYT; v_call: TRBV5-1
cdr3_aa: ASSKTGTELDEQY; v_call: TRBV7-2
cdr3_aa: ASPLSIRGRSNQPQH; v_call: TRBV7-3
cdr3_aa: ASSYSLGTGDSPLH; v_call: TRBV6-5
cdr3_aa: ASSTGRGNNYGYT; v_call: TRBV11-2
cdr3_aa: ASSLSVGSSGAGTQY; v_call: TRBV7-8
cdr3_aa: ASSTGYYGYT; v_call: TRBV18
cdr3_aa: AWSVHGPGGYT; v_call: TRBV30
cdr3_aa: ASSFQESGGNQPQH; v_call: TRBV7-2
cdr3_aa: ASSPGRTIDTQY; v_call: TRBV18
cdr3_aa: ASSFSGTGEETQY; v_call: TRBV5-5
cdr3_aa: ATSRDRAGPNEQF; v_call: TRBV15
cdr3_aa: AWSAGHTDTQY; v_call: TRBV30
cdr3_aa: ASSIVDRGGTEAF; v_call: TRBV19
cdr3_aa: ASSYRTKTVGGTDTQY; v_call: TRBV11-2
cdr3_aa: ASSPPGTSGGEETQY; v_call: TRBV18
cdr3_aa: ASSFGTLNQPQH; v_call: TRBV7-2
cdr3_aa: ASSSGQGRTEAF; v_call: TRBV5-1
cdr3_aa: ASSPPSSYEQY; v_call: TRBV18
cdr3_aa: ASSEGSSGSWYEQY; v_call: TRBV2
cdr3_aa: ASSYDRGQGQPQH; v_call: TRBV27
cdr3_aa: ASPHSRDRDGETQY; v_call: TRBV2
cdr3_aa: ASRKGQGFYEQY; v_call: TRBV6-5
cdr3_aa: ASSLGGVPYEQY; v_call: TRBV7-6
cdr3_aa: ASSPPGLYGYT; v_call: TRBV28
cdr3_aa: ASSPRDWGTDTQY; v_call: TRBV7-2
cdr3_aa: ASSIGWAGNYGYT; v_call: TRBV19
cdr3_aa: ATNGNSYNEQF; v_call: TRBV7-9
cdr3_aa: ASSIYGTGTLNYGYT; v_call: TRBV19
cdr3_aa: ASSFQGSEAF; v_call: TRBV2
cdr3_aa: ASSPGTGVGYGYT; v_call: TRBV5-5
cdr3_aa: ASGLELGPREGSGGQETQY; v_call: TRBV12-5
cdr3_aa: ASSPFKTGTVNTGELF; v_call: TRBV7-3
cdr3_aa: ASSVSGLRNQPQH; v_call: TRBV9
cdr3_aa: AIGEGLNTEAF; v_call: TRBV10-3
cdr3_aa: ASSFVGLAGTRNTGELF; v_call: TRBV5-1
cdr3_aa: ASSLTVDNEQF; v_call: TRBV7-2
cdr3_aa: SVSEGGNSPLH; v_call: TRBV29-1
cdr3_aa: ASSLDSGGLNQPQH; v_call: TRBV5-1
cdr3_aa: ASSLTLSRTGELF; v_call: TRBV7-2
cdr3_aa: ASSYDPAGAETQY; v_call: TRBV6-5
cdr3_aa: ASSQLAGGDGYT; v_call: TRBV16
cdr3_aa: ASSYSSGPTEAF; v_call: TRBV6-5
cdr3_aa: ASSPLAGGDEQF; v_call: TRBV18
cdr3_aa: ASSEDDSGSYEQY; v_call: TRBV6-1
cdr3_aa: ASSQSGTNSYNEQF; v_call: TRBV19
cdr3_aa: ASSQALNNEQF; v_call: TRBV4-1
cdr3_aa: ASRAGVKETQY; v_call: TRBV10-1
cdr3_aa: ASSYSSGRLKQY; v_call: TRBV6-5